The next 28 T cell receptor beta chains were all read from a single sample in a study of blood T cell repertoires in COVID-19. Sequencing was performed with immunoSEQ multiplex PCR; in TCRdb, only in-frame clones are kept and a portion is missing. Here the sample spans some 220,000 clones, about 83% being singletons. The material sequenced was peripheral blood. The receptors were sampled from a man aged 50-59 years with acute or convalescent COVID-19.

This clone was observed a few times. This sequence joins TRBV11-3 and TRBJ2-1; TRBD2 agrees at 12 bases. CDR3 length: 18 amino acids. V trimming: 2 bases; J trimming: 2 bases; junction bases outside the gene matches: 7. Germline V lookup: CDR1 SGHNT, CDR2 YENEEA. CDR3 DNA sequence: TGTGCCAGCAGCTTATTTTACAGGACTAGCGGGGCCTACAATGAGCAGTTCTTC. Residues: CASSLFYRTSGAYNEQFF. The variable domain in full, completed from reference TRBV11-3 and TRBJ2-1, reads EAGVVQSPRYKIIEKKQPVAFWCNPISGHNTLYWYLQNLGQGPELLIRYENEEAVDDSQLPKDRFSAERLKGVDSTLKIQPAELGDSAVYLCASSLFYRTSGAYNEQFFGPGTRLTVL.

The rearrangement uses TRBV15 and TRBJ2-1; D is perhaps TRBD2 (5 bases). From germline, CDR1 is LNHNV and CDR2 YYDKDF (reference sequence). V gave up 6 bases and J gave up 4 bases, with 13 bases separating them. The CDR3 runs to 14 residues. The CDR3 region has the DNA TGTGCCACCAGGGGAGAAACCGGATACAATGAGCAGTTCTTC. Protein: CATRGETGYNEQFF.

V and J are TRBV3-1 (or the pseudogene TRBV3-2) and TRBJ1-6, with D unclear. V was trimmed by 0 bases and J by 10 bases, leaving 10 bases between them. The CDR3 runs 14 residues. Germline V lookup: CDR1 LGHDT, CDR2 YNNKEL (reference sequence). The CDR3 nucleotides read TGTGCCAGCAGCCAAGATCTGGCATACTCACCCCTCCACTTT. As protein: CASSQDLAYSPLHF.

The chain couples TRBV6-5 to TRBJ1-1; 7 nucleotides match TRBD1. The length of the CDR3 is 13 residues. The junction had 4 bases not matched to a gene; V was cut back by 2 bases and J by 7 bases. Germline V gene data show CDR1 as MNHEY and CDR2 as SVGAGI. CDR3 nucleotide sequence: TGTGCCAGCAGTTACGGTGGGACAGTTGAAGCTTTCTTT. Amino acids: CASSYGGTVEAFF.

V gene TRBV3-1 (or the pseudogene TRBV3-2) combines with J gene TRBJ2-2; a weak D match, TRBD1 (6 bases). V dropped 5 bases and J dropped 1 base, with 11 bases sitting between them. CDR1 is LGHDT, CDR2 YNNKEL, per germline (reference sequence). This CDR3 has 15 amino acids. In DNA, the CDR3 is TGTGCCAGCAGCACAGGACAGAGGAACACCGGGGAGCTGTTTTTT. Translating gives CASSTGQRNTGELFF.

V gene TRBV11-3 combines with J gene TRBJ2-2; tentative D call: TRBD1 (6 bases). V shed 1 base and J shed 2 bases, with 8 bases lying between them. The germline V gene encodes CDR1 SGHNT and CDR2 YENEEA. This CDR3 is built from 15 residues. The CDR3 region has the DNA TGTGCCAGCAGCTTAGTGGGACACAACACCGGGGAGCTGTTTTTT. It is translated as CASSLVGHNTGELFF.

The chain couples TRBV18 to TRBJ1-5; D is uncertain. Trimming left V 3 bases short and J 5 bases short, with 11 bases between. Germline V gene data show CDR1 as KGHSH and CDR2 as LQKENI. This CDR3 has 14 amino acids. CDR3 loop: CASSPGPADQPQHF. The CDR3 DNA follows: TGTGCCAGCTCACCGGGTCCGGCGGATCAGCCCCAGCATTTT.

This chain joins TRBV28 and TRBJ2-7, with 11 positions matching TRBD1. Germline trimming cut 5 bases from V and 6 bases from J; bases unmatched to any gene: 9. CDR3 length: 15 residues. Germline assignment: CDR1 MDHEN and CDR2 SYDVKM. The CDR3 coding sequence is TGTGCCAGCAGTCTATCCGGACAGGGGGCGGGCGAGCAGTACTTC. As protein: CASSLSGQGAGEQYF.

The chain joins TRBV5-1 to TRBJ2-6; 7 positions match TRBD1. V shed 4 bases, J shed 0 bases, and the junction held 10 bases outside the gene matches. CDR3 length: 18 residues. Germline V gene data show CDR1 as SGHRS and CDR2 as YFSETQ. In DNA form, the CDR3 reads TGCGCCAGCAGCGTTACCGGGACAGTCCTCTCTGGGGCCAACGTCCTGACTTTC. This sequence encodes CASSVTGTVLSGANVLTF.

The chain links TRBV2 to TRBJ2-2; 12 bases agree with TRBD2. This CDR3 contains 15 residues. Germline values: CDR1 SNHLY, CDR2 FYNNEI. The V segment lost 4 bases and the J segment 4 bases; nucleotides outside the gene matches: 1. This chain's CDR3 is CASSVTSGSTGELFF. The CDR3 region has the DNA TGTGCCAGCAGTGTGACTAGCGGGAGCACCGGGGAGCTGTTTTTT.

This rearrangement joins TRBV4-1 to TRBJ1-1; 8 positions agree with TRBD1. Germline V gene data show CDR1 as MGHRA and CDR2 as YSYEKL. The J segment lost 12 bases and the V segment lost 0 bases, leaving 6 bases of the junction unmatched. The CDR3 totals 13 residues. The chain's CDR3 is CASSQDPGGGTFF. CDR3 nucleotide sequence: TGCGCCAGCAGCCAAGACCCAGGGGGCGGAACTTTCTTT.

The V gene is TRBV5-1, the J gene TRBJ2-3; 7 nucleotides align to TRBD2. The CDR3 runs to 15 residues. Trimming cost V 1 base and J 6 bases; bases outside gene matches: 8. Germline V gene data show CDR1 as SGHRS and CDR2 as YFSETQ. Here the CDR3 DNA reads TGCGCCAGCAGCTTGACTGGCGGGAGCTCGGATACGCAGTATTTT. This translates into CASSLTGGSSDTQYF.

The V gene is TRBV6-5, the J gene TRBJ2-1, with TRBD2 identical over 9 bases. Trimming removed 7 bases from V and 7 bases from J; junction bases left unmatched: 5. The CDR3 covers 13 residues. Germline V lookup: CDR1 MNHEY, CDR2 SVGAGI. CDR3 residues: CASTLSGSNEQFF. The CDR3, as DNA: TGTGCCAGCACCCTTAGCGGGAGTAATGAGCAGTTCTTC.

This clone occurred many times. This chain joins TRBV7-3 and TRBJ2-1; 7 bases line up with TRBD2. Germline V CDR1 and CDR2: SGHTA, FQGTGA. V lost 0 bases to trimming and J lost 8 bases; unmatched junction nucleotides: 7. CDR3 size: 15 residues. CDR3 amino acids: CASSLTGGREDEQFF. CDR3 DNA: TGTGCCAGCAGCTTAACGGGCGGGAGAGAGGATGAGCAGTTCTTC.

This clone showed up just once. The CDR3: CASSLRSSGSYEQYF. The CDR3 bases are TGTGCCAGCAGCTTGAGGTCTAGCGGGAGTTATGAGCAGTACTTC. The J gene is TRBJ2-7, the V gene TRBV5-4, with TRBD2 matching 10 bases. V gave up 1 base and J gave up 7 bases; unmatched junction bases: 8. Germline values: CDR1 SGHNT, CDR2 YYREEE (reference sequence). This CDR3 comprises 15 residues.

J is TRBJ2-1 and V is TRBV27, with a possible D match to TRBD1 (5 bases). The CDR3 totals 15 residues. The ends were cut back, 5 bases at V and 0 bases at J, with 11 bases in the middle. The germline V gene has CDR1 MNHEY and CDR2 SMNVEV (reference sequence). The CDR3 is CASSPRTLSYNEQFF. The CDR3 DNA reads TGTGCCAGCAGTCCTCGGACACTCTCCTACAATGAGCAGTTCTTC.

This chain links TRBV4-2 with TRBJ2-7; TRBD2 is a possible D gene (6 bases). With 1 base removed from V and 5 bases from J, the gap between germline ends came to 9 bases. Germline values: CDR1 LGHNA, CDR2 YNFKEQ. This CDR3 has 13 residues. CDR3 DNA sequence: TGTGCCAGCAGCCAAGCGGGAGCGAACGAGCAGTACTTC. It yields the protein CASSQAGANEQYF.

The V and J genes are TRBV10-1 and TRBJ2-1; 11 positions agree with TRBD2. The germline CDR1 and CDR2 sequences are WNHNN and SYGVQD (reference sequence). The CDR3 totals 15 residues. Losses at the gene ends were 6 bases for V and 4 bases for J; bases not matched to a gene: 5. This chain's CDR3 is CASSSGTSGYNEQFF. In nucleotides, the CDR3 is TGCGCCAGCAGCTCCGGGACTAGCGGATACAATGAGCAGTTCTTC.

V is TRBV28 and J is TRBJ1-1, with 11 bases fitting TRBD1. CDR1 and CDR2 (germline): MDHEN, SYDVKM. The V segment lost 6 bases and the J segment 3 bases; nucleotides outside the gene matches: 9. The CDR3 contains 16 residues. This chain's CDR3 is CASRSPGQGGYTEAFF. CDR3 coding DNA: TGTGCCAGCAGGAGTCCGGGACAGGGGGGGTACACTGAAGCTTTCTTT.

The V and J genes are TRBV5-1 and TRBJ1-1, with TRBD1 matching 9 bases. CDR3 length equals 15 residues. Trimming cost V 0 bases and J 4 bases; bases outside gene matches: 4. Germline assignment: CDR1 SGHRS and CDR2 YFSETQ. This CDR3 reads CASSLGKTGGTEAFF. CDR3 nucleotides: TGCGCCAGCAGCTTGGGGAAGACAGGGGGCACTGAAGCTTTCTTT.

The genes are TRBV4-1 and TRBJ1-1, with D possibly being TRBD1 (5 bases). The germline gives CDR1 MGHRA, CDR2 YSYEKL. CDR3 size: 16 residues. Deletions cut 0 bases from V and 4 bases from J, with 15 bases between. The chain's CDR3 is CASSQDPGGLGTEAFF. The CDR3 DNA reads as TGCGCCAGCAGCCAAGATCCTGGGGGGTTGGGCACTGAAGCTTTCTTT.

The chain employs TRBV10-3 and TRBJ1-1; D perhaps matches TRBD1 (6 bases). Germline V gene lookup returns CDR1 ENHRY and CDR2 SYGVKD. The CDR3 sequence is 13 residues long. The V end lost 6 bases, the J end lost 3 bases, and 11 bases lay between the germline ends. The CDR3 coding sequence is TGTGCCATCAGCCTCAGGGGAGACACTGAAGCTTTCTTT. Translation gives CAISLRGDTEAFF.

The chain links TRBV28 to TRBJ1-4, with a weak D call TRBD1 (5 bases). V was clipped by 4 bases and J by 2 bases, with 8 bases between them. The germline V gene encodes CDR1 MDHEN and CDR2 SYDVKM. The CDR3 has 14 residues. The CDR3, as DNA: TGTGCCAGCAGTTCCGGGGGGACTAATGAAAAACTGTTTTTT. It codes for CASSSGGTNEKLFF.

This CDR3 reads CASSLRSVGGGIDTQYF. CDR3 nucleotides: TGTGCCAGCAGCTTACGATCGGTCGGCGGGGGGATAGATACGCAGTATTTT. The chain employs TRBV11-2 and TRBJ2-3; 8 bases fit TRBD2. V was pared by 2 bases and J by 5 bases, with 12 bases of the junction left unmatched. The CDR3 runs 17 residues. The V gene's germline CDR1 is SGHAT and CDR2 FQNNGV.

The chain combines TRBV27 with TRBJ2-7; D might be TRBD2 (6 bases). The CDR3 sequence is 13 residues long. The V gene's germline CDR1 is MNHEY and CDR2 SMNVEV (reference sequence). Trimming took off 5 bases at V and 6 bases at J, with 14 bases between the two ends. The CDR3, as DNA: TGTGCCAGCAGTCCCGGACTACTACGCGAGCAGTACTTC. This codes for CASSPGLLREQYF.

This chain links TRBV27 with TRBJ1-2, with 8 bases that match TRBD1. The CDR3 length is 14 residues. Germline V gene lookup returns CDR1 MNHEY and CDR2 SMNVEV (reference sequence). V was clipped by 6 bases and J by 5 bases; unmatched bases: 8. CDR3 DNA: TGTGCCAGCAGCTTGCAGGGGGCCGGGTATGGCTACACCTTC. Residues: CASSLQGAGYGYTF.

V gene TRBV18 combines with J gene TRBJ2-1; 10 positions agree with TRBD1. This CDR3 region has 15 residues. J gave up 9 bases and V 3 bases, and 8 bases lay outside the gene matches. Germline CDR1 KGHSH, CDR2 LQKENI. The CDR3 DNA follows: TGTGCCAGCTCACCCCGGGACAGGGGAGGGGTTGAGCAGTTCTTC. This translates into CASSPRDRGGVEQFF.

The V gene is TRBV23-1, the J gene TRBJ1-2; D call uncertain. TRBV23-1 falls under the ORF class, with uncertain function. CDR3 size: 12 residues. V was pared by 2 bases and J by 6 bases, with 7 bases between. This chain's CDR3 is CASSQPPHGYTF. DNA for the CDR3: TGCGCCAGCAGTCAACCTCCCCATGGCTACACCTTC.